This T cell receptor (beta chain) was recorded in a study of identical twins (dated by TCRdb to 2016 to 2018). Broadly, across the study: TCR alpha and beta repertoires from monozygotic twins, unrelated adults of various ages and cord blood were deep-sequenced to test whether fetal clonotypes persist. To rule out contamination, the twin experiments were replicated at different times with different library preparation protocols.

The study at large found these results: Because the same donors could not be followed over many years, conclusions were based on cross-sectional statistical analysis. Invariant T cells such as MAIT and iNKT could partly confound zero-insertion analyses, although diverse VJ usage argued against such confounding for most clonotypes. Compared with coincidental sharing between unrelated individuals, an excess of low generation-probability sequences was observed among out-of-frame TCR alpha sequences shared between twins. Abundant cord blood beta clonotypes had fewer insertions, young adult naive repertoires showed a similar but weaker trend, and memory repertoires showed no such trend. Out-of-frame TCR alpha sharing in monozygotic twins was systematically underestimated by recombination models, whereas sharing between unrelated individuals was in agreement with the recombination models. A weaker excess of twin sharing was found in beta out-of-frame sequences because the signal-to-noise ratio was lowered by fewer shared sequences.

This clonotype has a count of ten or more. No cognate antigen has been identified for it. There are no base qualities to consult, and no much larger clone falls within one base. Libraries were built with 5' RACE. The listed sequencing device is Illumina HiSeq 2000. A universal primer binding site was added through template switching, and the final cDNA carried a unique molecular identifier so that TCR cDNA molecules could be counted accurately. First-strand cDNA for TCR alpha and beta chains was synthesized from specific primers in the conserved constant-segment region. To control for contamination, each cDNA library was double barcoded with a SMART-Mk sample barcode plus Illumina barcodes. Two successive PCR steps introduced TruSeq adapter sequences along with Illumina sample barcodes. Sequencing of the TCR alpha and beta cDNA libraries was done on the Illumina HiSeq platform using custom primers. In the source study's methods: Raw reads were processed with MiGEC to extract unique molecular identifiers, and MiXCR was used to determine CDR3 positions. Recombination models were inferred per individual with the repgenHMM and IGoR tools using an EM algorithm. The analysis of shared clonotypes was done with the tcR package in R, with sharing normalized by the product of cloneset sizes. To study raw recombination free of thymic and clonal selection effects, out-of-frame nonproductive sequences were analyzed. Starting from the raw public reads, TCRdb applied fastp trimming at Q25, assembled clones with MiXCR and retained in-frame beta chains. Rows with a matching CDR3 protein are joined into one entry that keeps the most common DNA and genes. The V and J calls shown here were made by TCRdb, not taken from the authors' results. The sample table holds about 660,000 distinct CDR3 sequences, of which roughly 8% were seen once. In total, the top ten clones hold 0.75% to 1% of the sample.

From V the trimming removes 4 bases and from J it removes 6 bases, while the gene matches leave 1 base of the junction unaccounted for. The CDR3 numbers 14 residues from cysteine through phenylalanine. Only CDR3 DNA remains: 42 bases, in frame from the first base. All donors were healthy Caucasians. Three pairs of female monozygotic twins, all aged about 18 to 29 years, were included in the twin cohort. The RNA used for TCR libraries was isolated from peripheral blood mononuclear cells. This sample was shared with a second study, whose subject was yellow fever vaccine responses in identical twins. The second investigation adds: According to the authors, in identical twins the way T cells responded to vaccination appeared partly convergent and partly personalized. Focusing on identical twins, the study followed the T cell clones that responded to the vaccine, and did so with precision.

Material: PBMCs. The chain is encoded by TRBV12-3 or TRBV12-4 joined to TRBJ1-6; the central 9 bases match TRBD1. The receptor was isolated from a woman aged 18-35 years in good health. The bases are TGTGCCAGCAGTTCGACAGGGGGTAATTCACCCCTCCACTTT. Its product reads: CASSSTGGNSPLHF.